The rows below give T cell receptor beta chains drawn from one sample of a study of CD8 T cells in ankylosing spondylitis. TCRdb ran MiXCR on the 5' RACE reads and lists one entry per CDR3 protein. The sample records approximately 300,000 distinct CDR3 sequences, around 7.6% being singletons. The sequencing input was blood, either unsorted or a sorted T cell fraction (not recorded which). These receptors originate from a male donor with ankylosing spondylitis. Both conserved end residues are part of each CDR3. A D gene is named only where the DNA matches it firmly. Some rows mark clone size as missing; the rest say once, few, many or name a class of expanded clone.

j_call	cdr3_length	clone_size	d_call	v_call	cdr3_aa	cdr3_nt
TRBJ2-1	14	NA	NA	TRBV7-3	CASSLVAGANEQFF	TGTGCCAGCAGCTTGGTGGCAGGGGCCAATGAGCAGTTCTTC
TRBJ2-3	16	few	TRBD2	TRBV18	CASSPLVAGESRTQYF	TGTGCCAGCTCACCCCTAGTAGCGGGAGAGTCGAGAACGCAGTATTTT
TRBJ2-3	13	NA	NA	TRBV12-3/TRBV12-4	CASSFGSPDTQYF	TGTGCCAGCAGTTTCGGGTCGCCAGATACGCAGTATTTT
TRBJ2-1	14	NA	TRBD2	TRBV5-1	CASSSNSGDNEQFF	TGCGCCAGCAGTTCGAATAGCGGGGACAATGAGCAGTTCTTC
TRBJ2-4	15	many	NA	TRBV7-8	CASSLEGLPENIQYF	TGTGCCAGCAGCTTAGAGGGCCTACCTGAAAACATTCAGTACTTC
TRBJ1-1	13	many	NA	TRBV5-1	CASQDTVNTEAFF	TGCGCCAGCCAGGACACGGTGAACACTGAAGCTTTCTTT
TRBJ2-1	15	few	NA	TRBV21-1	CASSKGDWVNNEQFF	TGTGCCAGCAGCAAAGGGGATTGGGTAAACAATGAGCAGTTCTTC
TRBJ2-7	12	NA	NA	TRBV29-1	CSVFRGSDEQYF	TGCAGCGTGTTTCGGGGGTCCGACGAGCAGTACTTC
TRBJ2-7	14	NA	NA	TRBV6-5	CASSYSTGTYEQYF	TGTGCCAGCAGTTACTCGACAGGAACCTACGAGCAGTACTTC
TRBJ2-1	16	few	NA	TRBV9	CASSITGTFTYNEQFF	TGTGCCAGCAGCATCACCGGGACTTTCACATACAATGAGCAGTTCTTC
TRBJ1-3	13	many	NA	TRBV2	CASSAGPGNTIYF	TGTGCCAGCAGTGCAGGGCCTGGAAACACCATATATTTT
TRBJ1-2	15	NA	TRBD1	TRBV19	CASSILDRRNYGYTF	TGTGCCAGTAGTATCTTGGACAGGAGGAACTATGGCTACACCTTC
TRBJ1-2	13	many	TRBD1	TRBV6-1	CASSPGQGFGYTF	TGTGCCAGCAGCCCGGGACAGGGGTTTGGCTACACCTTC
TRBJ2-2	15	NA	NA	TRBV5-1	CASSLFQTHTGELFF	TGCGCCAGCAGCTTGTTCCAGACTCACACCGGGGAGCTGTTTTTT
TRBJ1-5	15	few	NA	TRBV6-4	CASKLGRVDNQPQHF	TGTGCCAGCAAATTGGGCCGCGTCGACAATCAGCCCCAGCATTTT
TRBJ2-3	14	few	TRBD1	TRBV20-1	CSASRQGHTDTQYF	TGCAGTGCTAGTAGACAGGGGCACACAGATACGCAGTATTTT
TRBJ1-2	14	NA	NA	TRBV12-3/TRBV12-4	CASSPARGVGGYTF	TGTGCCAGCAGTCCTGCGAGGGGGGTTGGTGGCTACACCTTC
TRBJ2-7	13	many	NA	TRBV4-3	CASSQDSSNEQYF	TGCGCCAGCAGCCAAGATTCGAGCAACGAGCAGTACTTC
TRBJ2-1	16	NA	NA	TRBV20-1	CSARDSSIDVYNEQFF	TGCAGTGCTAGAGATAGTTCAATTGACGTCTACAATGAGCAGTTCTTC
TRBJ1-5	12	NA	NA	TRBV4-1	CASSQEDQPQHF	TGCGCCAGCAGCCAAGAAGATCAGCCCCAGCATTTT
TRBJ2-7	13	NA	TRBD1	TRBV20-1	CSAKDRAPREQYF	TGCAGTGCGAAAGACAGGGCTCCACGGGAGCAGTACTTC
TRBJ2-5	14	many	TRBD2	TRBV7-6	CASSPGGGGETQYF	TGTGCCAGCAGCCCCGGGGGGGGGGGCGAGACCCAGTACTTC
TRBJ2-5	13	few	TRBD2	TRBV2	CASHASGGETQYF	TGTGCCAGCCACGCTAGCGGCGGAGAGACCCAGTACTTC
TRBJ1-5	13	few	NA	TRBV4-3	CASSRNRNQPQHF	TGCGCCAGCAGCCGAAACAGGAATCAGCCCCAGCATTTT
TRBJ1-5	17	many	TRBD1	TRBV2	CASGKGQGAGSNQPQHF	TGTGCCAGCGGCAAGGGACAGGGGGCGGGAAGCAATCAGCCCCAGCATTTT
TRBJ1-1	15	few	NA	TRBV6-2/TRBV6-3	CASSRLGQGNTEAFF	TGTGCCAGCAGCCGTCTGGGGCAGGGGAACACTGAAGCTTTCTTT
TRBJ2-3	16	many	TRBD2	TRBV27	CASSPGTSGRTDTQYF	TGTGCCAGCAGTCCAGGGACTAGCGGGAGGACAGATACGCAGTATTTT
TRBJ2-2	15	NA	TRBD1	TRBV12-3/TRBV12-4	CASSFEGANTGELFF	TGTGCCAGCAGTTTCGAGGGGGCCAACACCGGGGAGCTGTTTTTT
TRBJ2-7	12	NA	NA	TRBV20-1	CSARPSSYEQYF	TGCAGTGCTAGACCAAGTTCCTACGAGCAGTACTTC
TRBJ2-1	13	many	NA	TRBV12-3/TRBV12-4	CASSFNRPNEQFF	TGTGCCAGCAGTTTTAATCGTCCCAATGAGCAGTTCTTC
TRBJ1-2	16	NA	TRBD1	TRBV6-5	CASSYSTADRGYGYTF	TGTGCCAGCAGTTACTCGACAGCGGACAGGGGGTATGGCTACACCTTC
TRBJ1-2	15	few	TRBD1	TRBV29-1	CSVGDRGRANYGYTF	TGCAGCGTTGGGGACAGGGGACGGGCTAACTATGGCTACACCTTC
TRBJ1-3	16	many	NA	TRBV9	CASSIGGASSGNTIYF	TGTGCCAGCAGCATCGGGGGCGCCAGCTCTGGAAACACCATATATTTT
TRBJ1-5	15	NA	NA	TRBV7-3	CASSLGQTSNQPQHF	TGTGCCAGCAGCTTAGGACAGACTAGCAATCAGCCCCAGCATTTT
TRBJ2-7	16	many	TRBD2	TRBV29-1	CSVESSGGSVSYEQYF	TGCAGCGTTGAGTCCTCGGGGGGGAGTGTGTCCTACGAGCAGTACTTC
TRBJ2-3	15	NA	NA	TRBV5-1	CASSDLLGGADTQYF	TGCGCCAGCAGCGACTTACTTGGGGGCGCAGATACGCAGTATTTT